The present TCR beta chain was sequenced within a study of blood T cell repertoires in COVID-19. Across the whole study: In each case, the material was cDNA or gDNA derived from T cells, B-cell-depleted T cells, or PBMCs.

Per the original methods: Scientists estimated how many nucleated cells there were by amplifying reference gene primers. TCRdb's copy holds only in-frame clones and misses some; the assay was immunoSEQ multiplex PCR. That table gives V, J and clone size, and the DNA gave D and trimming. The repertoire holds about 180,000 clones, with approximately 84% as singletons. The V gene's germline CDR1 is SGHTA and CDR2 FQGNSA. Germline trimming cut 5 bases from V and 4 bases from J; bases unmatched to any gene: 8. The CDR3 spans 14 residues. This rearrangement joins TRBV7-2 to TRBJ2-7, with TRBD1 matching 7 bases. The origin of this receptor is a human donor in a cohort sampled during active COVID-19. Sequencing was done on a sample of peripheral blood. CDR3 nucleotides: TGTGCCAGCAGCCCGCAGACAGGGTCTTACGAGCAGTACTTC. Amino acids: CASSPQTGSYEQYF.